These 9 T cell receptor beta chains originate from one sample sequenced in a study of monozygotic twins with cystic fibrosis. Data came from immunoSEQ multiplex PCR; TCRdb stores just in-frame clones and leaves some out. The sample records around 30,000 clones, around four fifths being singletons. The sample taken for sequencing was blood. These receptors came from a girl aged 2 to 10 with cystic fibrosis.

The rearrangement uses TRBV6-6 and TRBJ1-1; D call uncertain. The CDR3 spans 13 residues. Trimming shortened V by 2 bases and J by 4 bases, and 8 bases separated the two germline ends. CDR1 MNHNY and CDR2 SVGAGI come from the germline V gene (reference sequence). CDR3 loop: CASSYGPSTEAFF. The CDR3 DNA sequence: TGTGCCAGCAGTTACGGACCCTCCACTGAAGCTTTCTTT.

CDR3 in amino acids: CASSYEQGAYEQYF. DNA of the CDR3: TGTGCCAGCAGTTACGAACAGGGGGCTTACGAGCAGTACTTC. The gene calls are TRBV6-5 and TRBJ2-7, with 9 nucleotides matching TRBD1. J gave up 4 bases and V 2 bases, and 3 bases lay outside the gene matches. In germline, CDR1 is MNHEY, CDR2 SVGAGI. This CDR3 has 14 residues.

CDR3 in DNA: TGTGCCAGTAGTTTACCGGGACAGGGGATATACAATGAGCAGTTCTTC. Encoded protein: CASSLPGQGIYNEQFF. The rearrangement uses TRBV19 and TRBJ2-1; 10 bases match TRBD1. The J segment lost 4 bases and the V segment lost 5 bases, leaving 8 bases of the junction unmatched. CDR3 length: 16 residues. Germline V gene data show CDR1 as LNHDA and CDR2 as SQIVND (reference sequence).

The chain recombines TRBV25-1 with TRBJ1-2, with a weak D call TRBD1 (6 bases). Germline loops: CDR1 MGHDK, CDR2 SYGVNS. This CDR3 spans 15 amino acids. V dropped 5 bases and J dropped 4 bases, with 17 bases sitting between them. CDR3 coding DNA: TGTGCCAGCAGTAGAGGACAGCCCGCGGCCTATGGCTACACCTTC. Its translation is CASSRGQPAAYGYTF.

This chain links TRBV4-2 with TRBJ1-2; TRBD1 is a possible D gene (5 bases). Deletions cut 2 bases from V and 7 bases from J, with 26 bases between. The germline V gene has CDR1 LGHNA and CDR2 YNFKEQ. This CDR3 is 18 amino acids long. CDR3: CASSQTIRDVASGGGYTF. The CDR3 bases are TGTGCCAGCAGCCAAACCATCCGGGACGTCGCTTCGGGGGGTGGCTACACCTTC.

The rearrangement joins TRBV5-4 to TRBJ1-2, with D perhaps TRBD1 (5 bases). Germline CDR1 is SGHNT and CDR2 is YYREEE (reference sequence). V gave up 0 bases and J gave up 0 bases, with 9 bases separating them. This CDR3 is 15 amino acids long. The DNA of the CDR3 is TGTGCCAGCAGCTTGGCCGGCAGGGCTAACTATGGCTACACCTTC. It yields the protein CASSLAGRANYGYTF.

This chain uses TRBV2 with TRBJ1-5, with D perhaps TRBD1 (5 bases). CDR1 is SNHLY, CDR2 FYNNEI, per germline. Trimming stripped 1 base from V and 2 bases from J, with 9 bases between. This CDR3 has 15 amino acids. DNA for the CDR3: TGTGCCAGCAGTGAAGGGAAAGGGGGCAATCAGCCCCAGCATTTT. Translated: CASSEGKGGNQPQHF.

This sequence joins TRBV6-6 and TRBJ1-3; D is possibly TRBD1 (5 bases). The CDR3 loop spans 15 amino acids. V was clipped by 8 bases and J by 0 bases, with 14 bases between them. The germline V gene encodes CDR1 MNHNY and CDR2 SVGAGI (reference sequence). The CDR3 reads CASSPEGNSGNTIYF. CDR3 sequence (DNA): TGTGCCAGCTCCCCGGAGGGGAACTCTGGAAACACCATATATTTT.

J is TRBJ2-7 and V is TRBV4-1; D is unresolved. The CDR3 runs to 15 residues. Deletions cut 0 bases from V and 6 bases from J, with 15 bases between. CDR1 is MGHRA, CDR2 YSYEKL, per germline. CDR3 nucleotide sequence: TGCGCCAGCAGCCAAGATCCAGGAATTAGTCCCGAGCAGTACTTC. It is translated as CASSQDPGISPEQYF.